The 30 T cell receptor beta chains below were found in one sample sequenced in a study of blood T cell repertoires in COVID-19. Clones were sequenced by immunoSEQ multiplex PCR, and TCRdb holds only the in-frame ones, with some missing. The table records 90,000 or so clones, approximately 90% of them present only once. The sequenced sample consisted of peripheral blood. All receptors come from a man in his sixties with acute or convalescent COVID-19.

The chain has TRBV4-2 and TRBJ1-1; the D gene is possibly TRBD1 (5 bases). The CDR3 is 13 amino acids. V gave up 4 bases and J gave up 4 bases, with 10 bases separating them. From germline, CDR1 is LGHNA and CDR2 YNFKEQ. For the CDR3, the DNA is TGTGCCAGCAGCCGTACAGGCTCCACTGAAGCTTTCTTT. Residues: CASSRTGSTEAFF.

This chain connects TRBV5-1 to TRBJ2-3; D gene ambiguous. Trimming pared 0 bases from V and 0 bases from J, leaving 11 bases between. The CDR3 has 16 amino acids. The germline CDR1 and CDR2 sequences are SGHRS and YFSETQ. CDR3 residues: CASSLGQKSSTDTQYF. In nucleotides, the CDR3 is TGCGCCAGCAGCTTGGGACAAAAATCTAGCACAGATACGCAGTATTTT.

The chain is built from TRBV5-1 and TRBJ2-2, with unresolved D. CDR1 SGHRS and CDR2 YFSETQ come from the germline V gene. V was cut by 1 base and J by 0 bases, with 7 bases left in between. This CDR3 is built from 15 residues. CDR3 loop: CASSLQDPNTGELFF. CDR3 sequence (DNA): TGCGCCAGCAGCTTGCAGGATCCGAACACCGGGGAGCTGTTTTTT. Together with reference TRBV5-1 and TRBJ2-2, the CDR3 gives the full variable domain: KAGVTQTPRYLIKTRGQQVTLSCSPISGHRSVSWYQQTPGQGLQFLFEYFSETQRNKGNFPGRFSGRQFSNSRSEMNVSTLELGDSALYLCASSLQDPNTGELFFGEGSRLTVL.

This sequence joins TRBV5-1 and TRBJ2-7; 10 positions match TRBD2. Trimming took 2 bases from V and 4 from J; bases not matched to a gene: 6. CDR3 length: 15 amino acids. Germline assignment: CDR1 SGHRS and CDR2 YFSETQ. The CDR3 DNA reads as TGCGCCAGCAGCTTTTCGACTAGCGGGTCTTACGAGCAGTACTTC. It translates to CASSFSTSGSYEQYF.

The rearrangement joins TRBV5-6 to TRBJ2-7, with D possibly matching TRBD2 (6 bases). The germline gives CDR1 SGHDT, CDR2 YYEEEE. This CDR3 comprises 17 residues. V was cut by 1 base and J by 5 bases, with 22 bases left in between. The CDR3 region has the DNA TGTGCCAGCAGCTTGTGGCCGCGGGATTTTAGTAGAGACGAGCAGTACTTC. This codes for CASSLWPRDFSRDEQYF.

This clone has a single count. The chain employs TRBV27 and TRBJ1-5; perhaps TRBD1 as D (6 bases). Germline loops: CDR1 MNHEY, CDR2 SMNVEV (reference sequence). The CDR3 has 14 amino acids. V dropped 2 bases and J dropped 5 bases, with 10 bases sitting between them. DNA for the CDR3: TGTGCCAGCAGTTTAACCAGGGGTTATCAGCCCCAGCATTTT. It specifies CASSLTRGYQPQHF.

CDR3 coding DNA: TGTGCCAGCAGGGAGAATCAGCCCCAGCATTTT. This codes for CASRENQPQHF. This chain joins TRBV6-5 and TRBJ1-5, with D uncertain. This CDR3 has 11 residues. Trimming pared 6 bases from V and 4 bases from J, leaving 4 bases between. Germline CDR1 is MNHEY and CDR2 is SVGAGI.

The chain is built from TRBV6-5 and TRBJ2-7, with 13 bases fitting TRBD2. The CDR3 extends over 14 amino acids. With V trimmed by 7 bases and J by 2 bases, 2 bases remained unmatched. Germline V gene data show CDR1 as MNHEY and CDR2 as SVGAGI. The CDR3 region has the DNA TGTGCCAGCACTACTAGCGGGAGGGCCTACGAGCAGTACTTC. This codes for CASTTSGRAYEQYF.

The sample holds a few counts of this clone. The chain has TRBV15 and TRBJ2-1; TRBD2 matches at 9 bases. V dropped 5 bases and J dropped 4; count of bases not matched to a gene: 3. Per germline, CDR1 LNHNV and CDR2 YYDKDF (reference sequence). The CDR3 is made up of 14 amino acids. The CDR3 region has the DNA TGTGCCACCAGCCAGCGGGAGGCGTACAATGAGCAGTTCTTC. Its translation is CATSQREAYNEQFF.

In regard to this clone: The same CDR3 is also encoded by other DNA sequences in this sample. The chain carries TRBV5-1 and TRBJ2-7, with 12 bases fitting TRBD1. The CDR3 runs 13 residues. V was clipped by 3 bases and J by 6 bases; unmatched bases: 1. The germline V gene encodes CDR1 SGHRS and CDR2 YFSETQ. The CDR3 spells CASSWDRGLEQYF. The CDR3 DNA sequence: TGCGCCAGCAGCTGGGACAGGGGGCTCGAGCAGTACTTC.

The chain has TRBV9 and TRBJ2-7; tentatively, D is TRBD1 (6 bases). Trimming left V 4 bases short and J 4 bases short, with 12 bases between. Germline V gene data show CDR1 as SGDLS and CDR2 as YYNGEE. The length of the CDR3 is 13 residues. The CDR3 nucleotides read TGTGCCAGCAGCACAGAGGGGGATTACGAGCAGTACTTC. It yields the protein CASSTEGDYEQYF.

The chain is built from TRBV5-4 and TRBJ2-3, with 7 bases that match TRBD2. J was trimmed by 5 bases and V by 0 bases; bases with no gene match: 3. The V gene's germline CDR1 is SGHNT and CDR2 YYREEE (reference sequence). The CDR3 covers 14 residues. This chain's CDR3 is CASSLVGRIDTQYF. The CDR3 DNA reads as TGTGCCAGCAGCTTGGTCGGGAGGATAGATACGCAGTATTTT.

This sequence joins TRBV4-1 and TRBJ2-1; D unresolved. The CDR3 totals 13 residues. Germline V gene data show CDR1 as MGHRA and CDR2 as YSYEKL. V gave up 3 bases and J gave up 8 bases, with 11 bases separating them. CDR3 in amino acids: CASSHPGWDEQFF. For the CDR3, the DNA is TGCGCCAGCAGCCACCCAGGATGGGATGAGCAGTTCTTC.

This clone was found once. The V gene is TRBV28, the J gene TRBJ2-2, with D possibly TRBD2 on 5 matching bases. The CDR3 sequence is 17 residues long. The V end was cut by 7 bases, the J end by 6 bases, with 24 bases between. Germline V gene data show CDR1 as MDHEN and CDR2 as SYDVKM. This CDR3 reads CASKVLGGASSAGELFF. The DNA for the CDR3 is TGTGCCAGCAAGGTTCTAGGAGGCGCCTCGAGTGCCGGGGAGCTGTTTTTT.

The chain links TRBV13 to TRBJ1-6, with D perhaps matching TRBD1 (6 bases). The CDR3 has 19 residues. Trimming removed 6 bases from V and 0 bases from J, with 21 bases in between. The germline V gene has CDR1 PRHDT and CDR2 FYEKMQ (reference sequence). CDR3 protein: CASRSLGHPISSYNSPLHF. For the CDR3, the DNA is TGTGCCAGCAGGTCCCTGGGACACCCGATTAGCTCCTATAATTCACCCCTCCACTTT.

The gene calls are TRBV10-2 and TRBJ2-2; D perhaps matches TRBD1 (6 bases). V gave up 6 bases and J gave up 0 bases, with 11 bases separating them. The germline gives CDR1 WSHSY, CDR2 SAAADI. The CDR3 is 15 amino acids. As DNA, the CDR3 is TGCGCCAGCAGACCTGGGACAACGAACACCGGGGAGCTGTTTTTT. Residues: CASRPGTTNTGELFF.

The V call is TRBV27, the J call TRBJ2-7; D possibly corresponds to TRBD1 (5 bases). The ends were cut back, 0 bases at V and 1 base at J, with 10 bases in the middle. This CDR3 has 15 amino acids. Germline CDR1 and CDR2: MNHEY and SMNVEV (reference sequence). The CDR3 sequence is CASSLSWGRSYEQYF. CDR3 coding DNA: TGTGCCAGCAGTTTATCCTGGGGCAGATCCTACGAGCAGTACTTC.

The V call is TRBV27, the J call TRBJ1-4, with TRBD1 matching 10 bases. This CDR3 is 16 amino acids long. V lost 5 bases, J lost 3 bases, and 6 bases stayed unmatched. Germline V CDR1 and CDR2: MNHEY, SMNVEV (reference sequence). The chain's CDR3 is CASSPDRGGPNEKLFF. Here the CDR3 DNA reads TGTGCCAGCAGTCCGGACAGGGGGGGACCTAATGAAAAACTGTTTTTT.

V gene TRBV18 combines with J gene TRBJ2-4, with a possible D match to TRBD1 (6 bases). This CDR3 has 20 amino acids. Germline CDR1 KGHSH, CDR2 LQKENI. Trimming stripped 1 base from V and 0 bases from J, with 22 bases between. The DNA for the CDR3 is TGTGCCAGCTCACCACAGCTGGGACACTCAAAAGATTTAGCCAAAAACATTCAGTACTTC. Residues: CASSPQLGHSKDLAKNIQYF.

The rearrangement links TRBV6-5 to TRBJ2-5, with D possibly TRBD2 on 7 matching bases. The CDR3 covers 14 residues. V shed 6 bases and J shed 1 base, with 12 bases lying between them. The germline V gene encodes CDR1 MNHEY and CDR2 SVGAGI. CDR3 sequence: CASSPGGGQETQYF. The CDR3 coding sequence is TGTGCCAGCAGCCCGGGGGGCGGCCAAGAGACCCAGTACTTC.

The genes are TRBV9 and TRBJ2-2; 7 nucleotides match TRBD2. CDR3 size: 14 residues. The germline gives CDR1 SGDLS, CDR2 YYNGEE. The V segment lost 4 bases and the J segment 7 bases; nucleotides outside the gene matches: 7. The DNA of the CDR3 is TGTGCCAGCAGCCCGGGGACTATCGGCGGGGAGCTGTTTTTT. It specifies CASSPGTIGGELFF.

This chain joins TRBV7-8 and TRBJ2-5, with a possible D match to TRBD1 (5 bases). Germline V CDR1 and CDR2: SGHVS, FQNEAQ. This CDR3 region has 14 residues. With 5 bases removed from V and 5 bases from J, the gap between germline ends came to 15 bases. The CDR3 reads CASSTYDSSETQYF. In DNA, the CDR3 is TGTGCCAGCAGCACCTACGACAGCTCGGAGACCCAGTACTTC.

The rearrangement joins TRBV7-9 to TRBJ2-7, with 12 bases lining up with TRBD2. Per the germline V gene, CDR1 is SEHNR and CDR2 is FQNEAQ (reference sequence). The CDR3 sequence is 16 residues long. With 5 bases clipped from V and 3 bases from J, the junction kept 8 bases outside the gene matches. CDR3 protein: CASSQGTSGPHYEQYF. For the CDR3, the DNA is TGTGCCAGCAGCCAGGGGACTAGCGGGCCTCACTACGAGCAGTACTTC. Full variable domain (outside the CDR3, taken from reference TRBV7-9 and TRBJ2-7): DTGVSQNPRHKITKRGQNVTFRCDPISEHNRLYWYRQTLGQGPEFLTYFQNEAQLEKSRLLSDRFSAERPKGSFSTLEIQRTEQGDSAMYLCASSQGTSGPHYEQYFGPGTRLTVT.

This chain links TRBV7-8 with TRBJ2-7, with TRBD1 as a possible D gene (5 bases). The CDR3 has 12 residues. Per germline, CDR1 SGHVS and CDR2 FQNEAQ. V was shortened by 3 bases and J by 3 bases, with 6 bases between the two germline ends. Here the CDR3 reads CASSLTDYEQYF. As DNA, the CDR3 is TGTGCCAGCAGCTTGACAGACTACGAGCAGTACTTC. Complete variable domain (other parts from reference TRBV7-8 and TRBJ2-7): GAGVSQSPRYKVAKRGQDVALRCDPISGHVSLFWYQQALGQGPEFLTYFQNEAQLDKSGLPSDRFFAERPEGSVSTLKIQRTQQEDSAVYLCASSLTDYEQYFGPGTRLTVT.

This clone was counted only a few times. The CDR3 DNA follows: TGTGCCAGCAGCTTACGTGGCGGCGACCCCACCTACGAGCAGTACTTC. This encodes CASSLRGGDPTYEQYF. This chain uses TRBV7-3 with TRBJ2-7; D not resolved. Germline V CDR1 and CDR2: SGHTA, FQGTGA. The CDR3 runs 16 residues. The V end lost 2 bases, the J end lost 2 bases, and 16 bases lay between the germline ends.

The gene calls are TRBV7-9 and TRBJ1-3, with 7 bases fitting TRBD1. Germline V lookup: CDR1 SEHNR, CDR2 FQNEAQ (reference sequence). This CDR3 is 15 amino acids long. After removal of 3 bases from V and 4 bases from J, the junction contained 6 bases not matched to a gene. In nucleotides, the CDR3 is TGTGCCAGCAGCTTGAGACAGGGCCGCGGAAACACCATATATTTT. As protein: CASSLRQGRGNTIYF.

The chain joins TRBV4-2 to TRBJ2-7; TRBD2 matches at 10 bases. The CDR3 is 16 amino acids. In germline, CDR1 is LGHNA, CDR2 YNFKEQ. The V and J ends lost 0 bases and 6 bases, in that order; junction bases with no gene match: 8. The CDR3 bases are TGTGCCAGCAGCCAAGAAGGAGCGGGGGGGCTAGGCGAGCAGTACTTC. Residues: CASSQEGAGGLGEQYF.

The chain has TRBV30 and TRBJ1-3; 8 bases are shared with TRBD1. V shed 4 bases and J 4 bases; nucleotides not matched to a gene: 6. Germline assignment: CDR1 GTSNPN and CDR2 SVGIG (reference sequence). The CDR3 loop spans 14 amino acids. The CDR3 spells CAWTEDRAGNTIYF. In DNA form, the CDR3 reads TGTGCCTGGACAGAGGACAGGGCCGGAAACACCATATATTTT.

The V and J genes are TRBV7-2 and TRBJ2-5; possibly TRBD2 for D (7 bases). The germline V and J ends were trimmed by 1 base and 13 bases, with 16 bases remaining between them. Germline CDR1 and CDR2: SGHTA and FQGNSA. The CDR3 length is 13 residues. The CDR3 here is CASSLDGGAPAYF. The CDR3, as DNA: TGTGCCAGCAGCTTAGATGGGGGGGCCCCCGCGTACTTC.

The CDR3 spells CASSQQGATNEKLFF. For the CDR3, the DNA is TGTGCCAGCAGCCAACAGGGTGCAACTAATGAAAAACTGTTTTTT. V gene TRBV11-2 combines with J gene TRBJ1-4, with D possibly TRBD1 on 6 matching bases. The CDR3 sequence is 15 residues long. With 5 bases removed from V and 0 bases from J, the gap between germline ends came to 10 bases. The germline CDR1 and CDR2 sequences are SGHAT and FQNNGV.